This is a list of T cell receptor beta chains from one sample in a study of T cells in localized non-small cell lung cancer. Clones were sequenced by immunoSEQ multiplex PCR, and TCRdb holds only the in-frame ones, with some missing. The sample has tens of thousands of clones, roughly 86% seen once; the top ten hold about 15%. The sample consisted of peripheral blood, taken before any cancer treatment. The receptors stem from a man aged 35 to 70 with stage I squamous cell lung carcinoma. CDR3s include the opening cysteine and the closing phenylalanine or tryptophan. A D gene is named only where the DNA matches it firmly. Size is omitted from some rows. Given values are once, few, many or a class for expanded clones.

>-|TRBJ2-7|TRBV9|-
TGTGCCAGCAGCGTAGACGGGGTTCAAGGGGAGCAGTACTTC
CASSVDGVQGEQYF
>-|TRBJ1-2|TRBV5-1|-
TGCGCCAGCAGCTTGGAAGCAGGCCAAACGGGTGGCTACACCTTC
CASSLEAGQTGGYTF
>-|TRBJ1-2|TRBV9|once
TGTGCCAGCAGCGTAGGTTCCTCAATTCAGGCTCGAGGCTACACCTTC
CASSVGSSIQARGYTF
>-|TRBJ2-7|TRBV1|-
TGCACCAGCAGCCAAGTCGGACGGCCGATGTCCTACGAGCAGTACTTC
CTSSQVGRPMSYEQYF
>-|TRBJ2-7|TRBV5-1|few
TGCGCCAGCAGGAGGGACGGCTACGAGCAGTACTTC
CASRRDGYEQYF
>TRBD2|TRBJ2-7|TRBV7-6|-
TGTGCCAGCAGCTTCGGGACTATCTACGAGCAGTACTTC
CASSFGTIYEQYF
>TRBD2|TRBJ2-7|TRBV4-1|few
TGCGCCAGCAGCCGACTAGCGGGCAGCCCTAGCTACGAGCAGTACTTC
CASSRLAGSPSYEQYF
>-|TRBJ1-4|TRBV19|-
TGTGCCAGTAACGGAATTGCAACTAATGAAAAACTGTTTTTT
CASNGIATNEKLFF
>-|TRBJ1-5|TRBV4-1|-
TGCGCCAGCAGCCCGCAAGTAATCGAGAATCAGCCCCAGCATTTT
CASSPQVIENQPQHF
>-|TRBJ1-1|TRBV7-2|-
TGTGCCAGCAGACCGAGGACCGGGAACACTGAAGCTTTCTTT
CASRPRTGNTEAFF
>-|TRBJ1-6|TRBV4-3|few
TGCGCCAGCAGCCAAGGTGCCGGAAGAGCACCCCTCCACTTT
CASSQGAGRAPLHF
>-|TRBJ2-2|TRBV18|-
TGTGCCAGCTCACCACCGCGGCCTGACGGGGGGGAGCTGTTTTTT
CASSPPRPDGGELFF
>-|TRBJ1-1|TRBV25-1|-
TGTGCCAGCAGTGGTTCGGCAGGTGAAGCTTTCTTT
CASSGSAGEAFF
>-|TRBJ1-1|TRBV28|-
TGTGCCAGCAGTCACACGGTAACTGAAGCTTTCTTT
CASSHTVTEAFF
>TRBD1|TRBJ1-4|TRBV6-5|-
TGTGCCAGCAGCCGGGGACAGGTCGGCGAAAAACTGTTTTTT
CASSRGQVGEKLFF
>TRBD2|TRBJ2-5|TRBV7-8|-
TGTGCCAGCAGCTCCGGACTAGCGGGGACCTATCAAGAGACCCAGTACTTC
CASSSGLAGTYQETQYF
>TRBD1|TRBJ1-6|TRBV5-5|-
TGTGCCAGCAGCTTTACAGGGGACTATAATTCACCCCTCCACTTT
CASSFTGDYNSPLHF
>TRBD2|TRBJ2-3|TRBV7-2|-
TGTGCCAGCAGCTTGGGACTAGCGGGGGGCCGAGATACGCAGTATTTT
CASSLGLAGGRDTQYF
>TRBD2|TRBJ2-1|TRBV19|few
TGTGCCAGTAGTACGCGACTAGCGGGGGATTACAATGAGCAGTTCTTC
CASSTRLAGDYNEQFF
>TRBD1|TRBJ1-3|TRBV10-3|-
TGTGCCATCACCTCGGACAGGACCTACTCTGGAAACACCATATATTTT
CAITSDRTYSGNTIYF